This TCR beta chain derives from a study of response to subunit inactivated influenza vaccine (dated by TCRdb to 2016 to 2019). General notes on the study: To follow how T cells responded to a trivalent subunit inactivated influenza vaccine, the researchers relied on deep quantitative profiling of the T cell receptor repertoire.

This clonotype has ten or more counts. This receptor's antigen is unknown. No qualities accompany the bases; no much larger clone lies one base away. Library preparation employed RT-PCR. The reads were generated on an Illumina HiSeq 2500. TCRdb's own reprocessing of the public reads used fastp at Q25 and MiXCR and kept productive beta chains. Each CDR3 protein gets just one entry, which takes the most common genes and DNA from the rows behind it. This sample has around 850,000 distinct CDR3 sequences in its table, and around a sixth of those were observed once. The ten most abundant clones make up approximately 11% of the sample. Points the paper makes about the study in general: It was suggested by the authors that each seasonal influenza vaccination may recruit only a limited number of new T cells.

This clonotype was sampled from a man between 45 and 60 years old who received an inactivated influenza vaccine. Donor details come from another sample of the same person, matched by shared clones. Source: PBMCs from blood, taken around 5 days after vaccination.

The DNA reads TGTGCCAGCAGCTTAGAACGGCAGCCCCAGCATTTT. This translates into CASSLERQPQHF. The chain is assembled from TRBV7-2 and TRBJ1-5; the D gene cannot be resolved reliably. The CDR3, from cysteine to phenylalanine, totals 12 residues. Here the CDR3 DNA is all that survives: 36 bases in frame from base 1. Taken from the germline V gene, the CDR1 and CDR2 loops are SGHTA and FQGNSA. V is shortened by 1 base, J by 7 bases, and the region joining them spans 5 bases.